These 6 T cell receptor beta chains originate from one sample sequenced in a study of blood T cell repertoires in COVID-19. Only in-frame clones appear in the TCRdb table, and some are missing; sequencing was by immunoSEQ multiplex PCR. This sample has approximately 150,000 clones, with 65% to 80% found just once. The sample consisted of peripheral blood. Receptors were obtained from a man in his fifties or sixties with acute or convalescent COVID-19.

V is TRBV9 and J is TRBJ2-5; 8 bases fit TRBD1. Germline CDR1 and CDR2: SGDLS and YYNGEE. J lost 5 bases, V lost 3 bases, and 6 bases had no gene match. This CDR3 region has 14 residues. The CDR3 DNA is TGTGCCAGCAGCGACCAGGGGGCTGGGGAGACCCAGTACTTC. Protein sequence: CASSDQGAGETQYF.

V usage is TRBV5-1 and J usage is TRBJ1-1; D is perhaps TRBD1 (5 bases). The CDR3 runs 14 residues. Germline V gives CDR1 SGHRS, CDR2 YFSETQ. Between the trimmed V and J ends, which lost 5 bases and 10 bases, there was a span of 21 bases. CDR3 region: CASSSIGTGKGAFF. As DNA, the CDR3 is TGCGCCAGCAGTTCGATTGGTACAGGCAAGGGAGCTTTCTTT.

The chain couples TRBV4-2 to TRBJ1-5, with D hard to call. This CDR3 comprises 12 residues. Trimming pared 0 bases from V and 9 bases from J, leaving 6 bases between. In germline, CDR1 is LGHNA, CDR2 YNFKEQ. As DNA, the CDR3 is TGTGCCAGCAGCCAAGAAGGAGGGCCCCAGCATTTT. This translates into CASSQEGGPQHF.

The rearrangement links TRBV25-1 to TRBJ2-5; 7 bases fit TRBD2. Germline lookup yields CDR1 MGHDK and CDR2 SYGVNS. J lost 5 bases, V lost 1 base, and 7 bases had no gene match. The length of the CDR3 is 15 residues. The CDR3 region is CASSEFKRGGETQYF. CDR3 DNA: TGTGCCAGCAGTGAATTTAAGCGGGGCGGCGAGACCCAGTACTTC.

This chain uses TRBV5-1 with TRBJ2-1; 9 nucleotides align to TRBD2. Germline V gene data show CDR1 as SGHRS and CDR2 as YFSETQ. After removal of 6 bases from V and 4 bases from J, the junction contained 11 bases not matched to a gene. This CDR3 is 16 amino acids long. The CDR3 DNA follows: TGCGCCAGCACCTCCCTTGGCGGGGGGGCGTACAATGAGCAGTTCTTC. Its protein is CASTSLGGGAYNEQFF.

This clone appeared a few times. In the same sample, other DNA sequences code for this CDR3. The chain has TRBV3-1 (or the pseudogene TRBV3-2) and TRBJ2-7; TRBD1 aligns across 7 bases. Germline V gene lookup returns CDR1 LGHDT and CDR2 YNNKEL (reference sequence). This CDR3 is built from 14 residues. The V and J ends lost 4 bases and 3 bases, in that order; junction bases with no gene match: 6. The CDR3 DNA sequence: TGTGCCAGCAGCCTTAGGGACAGCCGCTACGAGCAGTACTTC. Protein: CASSLRDSRYEQYF.